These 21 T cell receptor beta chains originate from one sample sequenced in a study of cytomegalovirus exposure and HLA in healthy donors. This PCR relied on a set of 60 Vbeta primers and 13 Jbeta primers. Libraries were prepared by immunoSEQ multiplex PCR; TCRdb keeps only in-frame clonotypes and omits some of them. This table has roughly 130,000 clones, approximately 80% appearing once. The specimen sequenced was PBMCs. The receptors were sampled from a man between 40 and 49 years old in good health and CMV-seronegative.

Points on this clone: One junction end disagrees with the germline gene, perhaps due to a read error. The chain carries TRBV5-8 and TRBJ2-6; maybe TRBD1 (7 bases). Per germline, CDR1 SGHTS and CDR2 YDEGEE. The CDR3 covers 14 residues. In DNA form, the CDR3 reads TGTGCCAGCCGCTTAAGGGACAGCGGAGGGGTCCTGACTTTC. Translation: CASRLRDSGGVLTF.

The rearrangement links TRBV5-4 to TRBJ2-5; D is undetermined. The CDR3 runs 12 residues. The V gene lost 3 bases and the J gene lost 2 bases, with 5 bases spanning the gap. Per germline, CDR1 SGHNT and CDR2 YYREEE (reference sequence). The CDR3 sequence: CASSSQQETQYF. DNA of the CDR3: TGTGCCAGCAGCTCCCAACAAGAGACCCAGTACTTC.

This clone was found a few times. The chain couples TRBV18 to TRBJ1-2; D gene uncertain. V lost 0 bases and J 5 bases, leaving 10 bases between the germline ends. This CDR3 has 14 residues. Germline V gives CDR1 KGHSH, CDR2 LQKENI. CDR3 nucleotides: TGTGCCAGCTCACCACCGGGAGAACGATATGGCTACACCTTC. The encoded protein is CASSPPGERYGYTF.

The CDR3 spells CASSPQDRGDEKLFF. CDR3 sequence (DNA): TGTGCCAGCAGCCCCCAGGACAGGGGGGACGAAAAACTGTTTTTT. The chain links TRBV7-9 to TRBJ1-4; 10 bases match TRBD1. CDR1 and CDR2 from the germline V gene are SEHNR and FQNEAQ (reference sequence). CDR3 length: 15 amino acids. Germline trimming cut 5 bases from V and 8 bases from J; bases unmatched to any gene: 8.

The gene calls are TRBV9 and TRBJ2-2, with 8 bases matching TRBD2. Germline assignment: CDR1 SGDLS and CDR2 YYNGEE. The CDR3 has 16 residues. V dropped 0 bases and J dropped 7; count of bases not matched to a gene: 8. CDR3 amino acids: CASSVDIGRAIGELFF. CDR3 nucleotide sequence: TGTGCCAGCAGCGTAGATATCGGGAGGGCCATCGGGGAGCTGTTTTTT.

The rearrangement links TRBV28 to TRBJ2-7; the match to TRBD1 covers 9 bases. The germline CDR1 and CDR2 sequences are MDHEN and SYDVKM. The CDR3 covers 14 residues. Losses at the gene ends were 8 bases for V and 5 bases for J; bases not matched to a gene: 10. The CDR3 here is CASYPGTGSHEQYF. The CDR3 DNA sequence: TGTGCCAGCTATCCAGGGACAGGGTCCCACGAGCAGTACTTC.

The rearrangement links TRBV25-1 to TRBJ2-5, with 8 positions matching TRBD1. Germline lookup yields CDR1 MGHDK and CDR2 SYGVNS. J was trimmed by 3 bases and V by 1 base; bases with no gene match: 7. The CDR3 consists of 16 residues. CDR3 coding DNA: TGTGCCAGCAGTGAATTTCATAAGACAGGGGAAGAGACCCAGTACTTC. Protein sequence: CASSEFHKTGEETQYF. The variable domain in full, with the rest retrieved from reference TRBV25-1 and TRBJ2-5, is EADIYQTPRYLVIGTGKKITLECSQTMGHDKMYWYQQDPGMELHLIHYSYGVNSTEKGDLSSESTVSRIRTEHFPLTLESARPSHTSQYLCASSEFHKTGEETQYFGPGTRLLVL.

In DNA form, the CDR3 reads TGCGCCAGCAGCACCGGGACTAGCGGGGAGGTGGAGACCCAGTACTTC. Translating it yields CASSTGTSGEVETQYF. The chain combines TRBV5-1 with TRBJ2-5; 13 bases are a match to TRBD2. Germline assignment: CDR1 SGHRS and CDR2 YFSETQ. V lost 4 bases, J lost 5 bases, and 8 bases stayed unmatched. CDR3 length: 16 residues.

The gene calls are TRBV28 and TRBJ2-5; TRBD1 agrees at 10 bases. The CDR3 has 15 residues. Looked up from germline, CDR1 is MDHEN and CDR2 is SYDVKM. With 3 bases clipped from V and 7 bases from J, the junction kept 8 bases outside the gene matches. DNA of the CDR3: TGTGCCAGCAGTTTTGGGACAGGGGCTAGGGGGACCCAGTACTTC. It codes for CASSFGTGARGTQYF.

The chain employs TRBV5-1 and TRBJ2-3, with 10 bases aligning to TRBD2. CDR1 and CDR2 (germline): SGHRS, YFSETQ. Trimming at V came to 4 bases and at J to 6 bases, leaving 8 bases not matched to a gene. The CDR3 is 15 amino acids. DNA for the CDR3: TGCGCCAGCAGCCTAGCTAGCGGGGGAGAGGATACGCAGTATTTT. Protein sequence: CASSLASGGEDTQYF.

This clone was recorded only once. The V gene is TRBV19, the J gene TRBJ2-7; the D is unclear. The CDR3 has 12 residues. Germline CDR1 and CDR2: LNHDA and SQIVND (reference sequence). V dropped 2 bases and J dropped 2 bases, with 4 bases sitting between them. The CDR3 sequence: CASSISPYEQYF. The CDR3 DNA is TGTGCCAGTAGTATAAGCCCCTACGAGCAGTACTTC.

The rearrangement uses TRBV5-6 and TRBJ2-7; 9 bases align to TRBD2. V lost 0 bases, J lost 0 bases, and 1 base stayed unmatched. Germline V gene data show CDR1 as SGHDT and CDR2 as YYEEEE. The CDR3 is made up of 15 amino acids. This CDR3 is CASSLGGGVSYEQYF. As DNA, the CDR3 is TGTGCCAGCAGCTTGGGCGGGGGGGTCTCCTACGAGCAGTACTTC.

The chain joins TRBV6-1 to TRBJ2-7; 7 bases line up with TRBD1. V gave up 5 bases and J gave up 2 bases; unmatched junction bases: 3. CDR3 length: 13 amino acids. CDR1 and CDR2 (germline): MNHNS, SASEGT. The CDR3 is CASSRDSPYEQYF. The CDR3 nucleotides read TGTGCCAGCAGTCGGGACAGTCCCTACGAGCAGTACTTC.

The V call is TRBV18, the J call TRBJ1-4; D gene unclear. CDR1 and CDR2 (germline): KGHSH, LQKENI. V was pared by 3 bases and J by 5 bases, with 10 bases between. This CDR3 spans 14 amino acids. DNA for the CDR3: TGTGCCAGCTCACCCGAGACACAGAATGAAAAACTGTTTTTT. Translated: CASSPETQNEKLFF.

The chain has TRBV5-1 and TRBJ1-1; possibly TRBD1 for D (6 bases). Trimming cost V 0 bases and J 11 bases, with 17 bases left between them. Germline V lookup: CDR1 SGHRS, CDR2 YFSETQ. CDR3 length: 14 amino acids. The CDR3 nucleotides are TGCGCCAGCAGCTTGGGGACCGGGACAAAGGTGGCTTTCTTT. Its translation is CASSLGTGTKVAFF.

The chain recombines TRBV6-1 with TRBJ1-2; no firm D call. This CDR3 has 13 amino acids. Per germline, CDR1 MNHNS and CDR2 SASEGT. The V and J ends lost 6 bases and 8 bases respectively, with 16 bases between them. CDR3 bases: TGTGCCAGCAGCCCCGGTCCTACTACAGGCTACACCTTC. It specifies CASSPGPTTGYTF.

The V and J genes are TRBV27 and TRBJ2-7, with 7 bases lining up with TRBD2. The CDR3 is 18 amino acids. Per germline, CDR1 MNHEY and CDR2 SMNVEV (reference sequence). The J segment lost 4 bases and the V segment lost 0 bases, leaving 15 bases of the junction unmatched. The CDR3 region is CASSLSIGGSPLYYEQYF. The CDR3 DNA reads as TGTGCCAGCAGTTTATCGATTGGCGGGAGCCCCCTTTATTACGAGCAGTACTTC.

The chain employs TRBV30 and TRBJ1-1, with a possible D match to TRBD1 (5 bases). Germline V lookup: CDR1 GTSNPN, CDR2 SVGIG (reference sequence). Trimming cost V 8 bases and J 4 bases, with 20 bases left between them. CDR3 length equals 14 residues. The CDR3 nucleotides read TGTGCCGGGGGGATAGCGTATGGGGGCACTGAAGCTTTCTTT. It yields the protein CAGGIAYGGTEAFF.

The DNA for the CDR3 is TGTGCCAGCGCCGGGTGGGGCGGGGGGAGTGAAGCTTTCTTT. Its translation is CASAGWGGGSEAFF. This rearrangement joins TRBV7-2 to TRBJ1-1; perhaps TRBD1 as D (5 bases). Germline lookup yields CDR1 SGHTA and CDR2 FQGNSA. The V gene lost 8 bases and the J gene lost 7 bases, with 20 bases spanning the gap. The CDR3 is 14 amino acids. Based on the CDR3 plus reference TRBV7-2 and TRBJ1-1, the full variable domain is GAGVSQSPSNKVTEKGKDVELRCDPISGHTALYWYRQSLGQGLEFLIYFQGNSAPDKSGLPSDRFSAERTGGSVSTLTIQRTQQEDSAVYLCASAGWGGGSEAFFGQGTRLTVV.

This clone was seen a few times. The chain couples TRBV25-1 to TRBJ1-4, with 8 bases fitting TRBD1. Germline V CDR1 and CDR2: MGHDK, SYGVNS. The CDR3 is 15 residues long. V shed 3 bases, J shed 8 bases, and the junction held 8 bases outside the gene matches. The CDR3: CASSETRGQGEKLFF. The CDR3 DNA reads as TGTGCCAGCAGTGAGACCAGGGGGCAAGGGGAAAAACTGTTTTTT.

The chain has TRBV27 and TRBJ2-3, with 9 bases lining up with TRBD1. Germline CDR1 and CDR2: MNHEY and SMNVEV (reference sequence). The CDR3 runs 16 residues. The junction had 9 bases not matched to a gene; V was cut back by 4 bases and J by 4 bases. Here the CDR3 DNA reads TGTGCCAGCAGTTCTCCGGGACAGGGTTCCGCAGATACGCAGTATTTT. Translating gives CASSSPGQGSADTQYF.